The 5 T cell receptor beta chains presented below share a single source sample, sequenced in a study of metastatic and nonmetastatic thyroid tumors. TCRdb reanalyzed the PCR reads with MiXCR. Of more than 4,000 clones in the sample, around 28% are singletons; the top ten hold roughly 25%. Before thyroid surgery, none of the patients had received any treatment. The material sequenced was adjacent normal tissue. The receptor set was obtained from a female donor with papillary thyroid cancer or a benign thyroid nodule (not recorded which). Some clones in this sample may be carry-over from other donors' samples.

This clone has a count of ten or more. The chain joins TRBV6-2 or TRBV6-3 to TRBJ1-5; D gene unclear. CDR1 and CDR2 (germline): MNHEY, SVGEGT. This CDR3 has 16 amino acids. Between the trimmed V and J ends, which lost 6 bases and 1 base, there was a span of 16 bases. The CDR3, as DNA: TGTGCCAGCAGCCACCCCGGCAGCACCAGCAATCAGCCCCAGCATTTT. It codes for CASSHPGSTSNQPQHF.

At least ten counts were recorded for this clone. V and J are TRBV2 and TRBJ1-4; the D gene is possibly TRBD1 (6 bases). The ends were cut back, 6 bases at V and 3 bases at J, with 11 bases in the middle. This CDR3 is built from 14 residues. Germline-derived CDR1 and CDR2 are SNHLY and FYNNEI. Written as DNA, the CDR3 is TGTGCCAGCAGGAGGACAGAGTCTAATGAAAAACTGTTTTTT. Protein product: CASRRTESNEKLFF.

The chain carries TRBV18 and TRBJ2-3; D tentatively fits TRBD1 or TRBD2 (5 bases each). Germline V gene sequence: CDR1 KGHSH, CDR2 LQKENI. The CDR3 extends over 16 amino acids. Trimming took 3 bases from V and 4 from J, leaving 17 bases between them. The CDR3 DNA is TGTGCCAGCTCACCTCCGGGACCTCAAGGGGCAGATACGCAGTATTTT. Translation: CASSPPGPQGADTQYF.

This clone was picked up one time. The chain links TRBV2 to TRBJ2-7, with TRBD2 matching 9 bases. The trim removed 2 bases at V and 4 bases at J, leaving 3 bases unmatched. CDR3 size: 14 residues. CDR1 is SNHLY, CDR2 FYNNEI, per germline. In DNA form, the CDR3 reads TGTGCCAGCAGTGAACTAGCGGGGCTTTACGAGCAGTACTTC. Its protein is CASSELAGLYEQYF.

This clone came up a few times. This rearrangement joins TRBV2 to TRBJ2-5, with 7 bases aligning to TRBD2. CDR1 SNHLY and CDR2 FYNNEI come from the germline V gene. V lost 10 bases, J lost 4 bases, and 6 bases stayed unmatched. CDR3 length equals 12 residues. CDR3 DNA: TGTGCCATGGGCTGGGGGGGAGAGACCCAGTACTTC. Translated: CAMGWGGETQYF.